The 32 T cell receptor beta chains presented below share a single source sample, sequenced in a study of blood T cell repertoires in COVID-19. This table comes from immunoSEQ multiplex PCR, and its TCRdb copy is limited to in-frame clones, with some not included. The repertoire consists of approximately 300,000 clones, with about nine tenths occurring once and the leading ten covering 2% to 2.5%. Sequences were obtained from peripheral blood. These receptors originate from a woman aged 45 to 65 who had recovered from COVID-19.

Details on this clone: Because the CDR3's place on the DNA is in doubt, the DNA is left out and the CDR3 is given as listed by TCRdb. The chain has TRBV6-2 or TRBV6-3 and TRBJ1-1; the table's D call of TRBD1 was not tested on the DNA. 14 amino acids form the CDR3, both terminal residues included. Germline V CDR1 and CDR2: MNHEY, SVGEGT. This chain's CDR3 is CASSTSTGTTEAFF.

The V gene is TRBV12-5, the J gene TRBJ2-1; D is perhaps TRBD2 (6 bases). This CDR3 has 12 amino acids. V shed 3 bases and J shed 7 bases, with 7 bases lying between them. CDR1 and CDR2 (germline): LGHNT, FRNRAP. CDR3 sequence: CASGFRGNEQFF. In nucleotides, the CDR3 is TGTGCTAGTGGTTTTCGGGGGAATGAGCAGTTCTTC.

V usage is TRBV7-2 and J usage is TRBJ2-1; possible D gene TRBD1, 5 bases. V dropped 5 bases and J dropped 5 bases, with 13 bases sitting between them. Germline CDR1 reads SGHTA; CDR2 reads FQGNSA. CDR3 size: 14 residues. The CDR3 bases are TGTGCCAGCAGCCCTAGTTGGGGCAACAATGAGCAGTTCTTC. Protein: CASSPSWGNNEQFF.

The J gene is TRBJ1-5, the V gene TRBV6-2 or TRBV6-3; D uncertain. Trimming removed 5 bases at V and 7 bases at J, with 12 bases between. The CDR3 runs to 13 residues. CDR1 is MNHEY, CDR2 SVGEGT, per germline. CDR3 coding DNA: TGTGCCAGCAGTGATAGGGAGGACCAGCCCCAGCATTTT. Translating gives CASSDREDQPQHF.

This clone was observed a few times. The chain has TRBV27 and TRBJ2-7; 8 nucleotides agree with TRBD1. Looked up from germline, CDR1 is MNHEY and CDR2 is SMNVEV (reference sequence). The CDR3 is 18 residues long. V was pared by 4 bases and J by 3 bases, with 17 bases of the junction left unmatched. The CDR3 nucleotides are TGTGCCAGCAGTTCCGACGATGACCGGGACAGGATCCGCTACGAGCAGTACTTC. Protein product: CASSSDDDRDRIRYEQYF.

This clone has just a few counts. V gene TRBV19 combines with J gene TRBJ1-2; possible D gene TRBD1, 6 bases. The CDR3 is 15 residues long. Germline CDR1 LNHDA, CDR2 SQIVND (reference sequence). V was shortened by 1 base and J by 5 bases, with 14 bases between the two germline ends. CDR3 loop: CASSIAGGPGYGYTF. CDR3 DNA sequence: TGTGCCAGTAGTATAGCGGGGGGGCCGGGTTATGGCTACACCTTC.

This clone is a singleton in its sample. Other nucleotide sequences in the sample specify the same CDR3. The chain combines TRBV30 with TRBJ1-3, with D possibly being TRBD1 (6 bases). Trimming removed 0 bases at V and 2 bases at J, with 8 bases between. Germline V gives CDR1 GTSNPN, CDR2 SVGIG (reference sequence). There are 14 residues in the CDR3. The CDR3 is CAWSVKGAGNTIYF. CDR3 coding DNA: TGTGCCTGGAGTGTAAAGGGGGCTGGAAACACCATATATTTT.

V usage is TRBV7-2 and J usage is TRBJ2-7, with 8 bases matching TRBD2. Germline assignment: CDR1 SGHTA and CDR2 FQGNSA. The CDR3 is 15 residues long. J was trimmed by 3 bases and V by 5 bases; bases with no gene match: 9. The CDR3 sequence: CASSLIKRGSYEQYF. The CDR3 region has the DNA TGTGCCAGCAGCCTGATCAAGCGGGGGAGCTACGAGCAGTACTTC.

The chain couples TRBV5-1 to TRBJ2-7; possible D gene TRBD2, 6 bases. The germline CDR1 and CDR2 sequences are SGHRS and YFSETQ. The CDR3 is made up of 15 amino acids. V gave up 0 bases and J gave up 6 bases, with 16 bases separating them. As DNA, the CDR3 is TGCGCCAGCAGCTTGGGCAGCTCGGAGGGCCTCGAGCAGTACTTC. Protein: CASSLGSSEGLEQYF.

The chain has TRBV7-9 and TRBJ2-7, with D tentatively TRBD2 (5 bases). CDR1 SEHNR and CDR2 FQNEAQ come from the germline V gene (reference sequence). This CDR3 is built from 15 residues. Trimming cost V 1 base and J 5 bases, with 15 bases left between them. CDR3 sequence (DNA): TGTGCCAGCAGCTTAGAGGAGGTAACCCCCCACGAGCAGTACTTC. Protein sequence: CASSLEEVTPHEQYF. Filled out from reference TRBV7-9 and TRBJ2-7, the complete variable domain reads DTGVSQNPRHKITKRGQNVTFRCDPISEHNRLYWYRQTLGQGPEFLTYFQNEAQLEKSRLLSDRFSAERPKGSFSTLEIQRTEQGDSAMYLCASSLEEVTPHEQYFGPGTRLTVT.

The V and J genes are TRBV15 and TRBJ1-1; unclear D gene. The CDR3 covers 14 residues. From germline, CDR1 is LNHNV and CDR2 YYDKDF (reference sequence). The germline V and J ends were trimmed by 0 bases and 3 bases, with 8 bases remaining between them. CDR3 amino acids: CATSRERRDTEAFF. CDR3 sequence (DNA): TGTGCCACCAGCAGAGAGAGGAGGGACACTGAAGCTTTCTTT.

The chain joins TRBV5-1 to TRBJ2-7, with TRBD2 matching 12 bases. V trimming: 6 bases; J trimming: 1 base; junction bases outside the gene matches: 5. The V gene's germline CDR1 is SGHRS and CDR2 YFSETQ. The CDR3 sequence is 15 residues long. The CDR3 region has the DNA TGCGCCAGCAACCAACTAGCGGGAGGTTCCTACGAGCAGTACTTC. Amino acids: CASNQLAGGSYEQYF. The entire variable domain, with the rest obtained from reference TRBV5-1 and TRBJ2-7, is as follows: KAGVTQTPRYLIKTRGQQVTLSCSPISGHRSVSWYQQTPGQGLQFLFEYFSETQRNKGNFPGRFSGRQFSNSRSEMNVSTLELGDSALYLCASNQLAGGSYEQYFGPGTRLTVT.

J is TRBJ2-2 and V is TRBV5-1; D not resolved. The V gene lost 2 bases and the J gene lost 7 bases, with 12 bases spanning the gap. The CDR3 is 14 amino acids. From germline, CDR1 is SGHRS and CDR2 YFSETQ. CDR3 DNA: TGCGCCAGCAGCTTCCTCGAGACGGGCGGGGAGCTGTTTTTT. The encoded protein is CASSFLETGGELFF.

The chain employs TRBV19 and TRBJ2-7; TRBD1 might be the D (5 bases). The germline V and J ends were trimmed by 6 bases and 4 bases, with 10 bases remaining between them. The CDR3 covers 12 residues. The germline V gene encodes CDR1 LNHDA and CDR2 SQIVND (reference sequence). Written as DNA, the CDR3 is TGTGCCAGTAGGGGGCCTGGTTACGAGCAGTACTTC. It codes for CASRGPGYEQYF.

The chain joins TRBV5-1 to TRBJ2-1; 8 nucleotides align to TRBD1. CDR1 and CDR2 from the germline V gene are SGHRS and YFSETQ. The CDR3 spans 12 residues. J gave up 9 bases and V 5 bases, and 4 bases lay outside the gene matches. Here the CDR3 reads CASRSGGGEQFF. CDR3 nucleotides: TGCGCCAGCAGATCAGGGGGCGGTGAGCAGTTCTTC.

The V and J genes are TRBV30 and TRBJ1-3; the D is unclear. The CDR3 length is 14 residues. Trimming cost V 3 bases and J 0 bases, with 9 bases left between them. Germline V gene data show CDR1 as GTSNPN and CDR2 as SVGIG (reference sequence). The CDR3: CAWRVHISGNTIYF. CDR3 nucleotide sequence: TGTGCCTGGAGGGTACACATCTCTGGAAACACCATATATTTT.

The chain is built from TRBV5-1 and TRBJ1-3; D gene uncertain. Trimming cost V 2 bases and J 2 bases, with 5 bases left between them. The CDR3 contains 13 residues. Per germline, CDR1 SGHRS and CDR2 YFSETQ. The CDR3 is CASSFGAGNTIYF. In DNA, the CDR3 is TGCGCCAGCAGCTTCGGGGCTGGAAACACCATATATTTT.

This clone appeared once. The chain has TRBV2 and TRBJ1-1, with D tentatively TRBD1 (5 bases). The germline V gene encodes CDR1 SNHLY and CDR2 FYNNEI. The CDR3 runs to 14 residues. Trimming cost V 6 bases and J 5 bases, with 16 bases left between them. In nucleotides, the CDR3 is TGTGCCAGCAGCTCGTCGGCGGGGGGAACTGAAGCTTTCTTT. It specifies CASSSSAGGTEAFF. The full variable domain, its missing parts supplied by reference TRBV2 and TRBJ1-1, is EPEVTQTPSHQVTQMGQEVILRCVPISNHLYFYWYRQILGQKVEFLVSFYNNEISEKSEIFDDQFSVERPDGSNFTLKIRSTKLEDSAMYFCASSSSAGGTEAFFGQGTRLTVV.

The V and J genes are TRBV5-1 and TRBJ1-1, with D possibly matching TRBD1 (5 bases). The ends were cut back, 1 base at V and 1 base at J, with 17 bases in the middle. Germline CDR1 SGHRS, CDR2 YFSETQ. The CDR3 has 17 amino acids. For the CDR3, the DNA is TGCGCCAGCAGCTTGTTGGGTCCAGTGGGGCGGAACACTGAAGCTTTCTTT. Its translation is CASSLLGPVGRNTEAFF.

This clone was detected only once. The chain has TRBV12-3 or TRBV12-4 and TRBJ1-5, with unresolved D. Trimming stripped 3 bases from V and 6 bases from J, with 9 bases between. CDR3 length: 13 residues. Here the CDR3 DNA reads TGTGCCAGCAGTTTTGACGAGGGTCAGCCCCAGCATTTT. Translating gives CASSFDEGQPQHF.

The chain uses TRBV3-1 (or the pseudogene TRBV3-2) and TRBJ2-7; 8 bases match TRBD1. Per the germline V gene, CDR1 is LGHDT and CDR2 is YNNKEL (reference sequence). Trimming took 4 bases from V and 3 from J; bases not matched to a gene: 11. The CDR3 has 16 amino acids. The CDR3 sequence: CASSPIIGQGDYEQYF. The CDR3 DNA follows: TGTGCCAGCAGCCCGATCATCGGACAGGGAGACTACGAGCAGTACTTC.

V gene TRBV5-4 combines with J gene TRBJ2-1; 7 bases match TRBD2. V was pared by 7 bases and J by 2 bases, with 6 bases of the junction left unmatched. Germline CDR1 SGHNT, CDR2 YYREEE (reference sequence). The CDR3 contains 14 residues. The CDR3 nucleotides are TGTGCCAGCGCACGCGGGAGAACCTACAATGAGCAGTTCTTC. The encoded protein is CASARGRTYNEQFF.

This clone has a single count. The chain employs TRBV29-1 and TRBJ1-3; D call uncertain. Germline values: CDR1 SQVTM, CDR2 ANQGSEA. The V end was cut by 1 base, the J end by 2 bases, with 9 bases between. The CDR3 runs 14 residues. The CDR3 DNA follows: TGCAGCGTTGAAGGCGGGATTGCTGGAAACACCATATATTTT. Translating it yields CSVEGGIAGNTIYF.

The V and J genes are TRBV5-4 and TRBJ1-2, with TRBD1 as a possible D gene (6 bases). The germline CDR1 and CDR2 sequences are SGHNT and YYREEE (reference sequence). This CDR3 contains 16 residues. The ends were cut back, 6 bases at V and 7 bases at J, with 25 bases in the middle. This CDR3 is CASMVQGRGGYSGYTF. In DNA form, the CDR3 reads TGTGCCAGCATGGTACAGGGTCGAGGTGGGTACTCTGGCTACACCTTC.

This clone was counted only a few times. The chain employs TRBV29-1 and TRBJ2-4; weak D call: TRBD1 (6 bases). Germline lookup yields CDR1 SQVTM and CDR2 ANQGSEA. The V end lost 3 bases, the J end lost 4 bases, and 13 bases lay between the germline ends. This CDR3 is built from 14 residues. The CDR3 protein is CSVEGAGLKNIQYF. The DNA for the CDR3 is TGCAGCGTTGAGGGGGCAGGGCTGAAAAACATTCAGTACTTC.

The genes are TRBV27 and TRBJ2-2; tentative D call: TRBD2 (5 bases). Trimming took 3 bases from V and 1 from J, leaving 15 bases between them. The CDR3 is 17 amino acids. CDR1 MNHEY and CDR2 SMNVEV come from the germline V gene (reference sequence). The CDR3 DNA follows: TGTGCCAGCAGTTTCCGTAATGGACTTTTGAACACCGGGGAGCTGTTTTTT. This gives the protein CASSFRNGLLNTGELFF.

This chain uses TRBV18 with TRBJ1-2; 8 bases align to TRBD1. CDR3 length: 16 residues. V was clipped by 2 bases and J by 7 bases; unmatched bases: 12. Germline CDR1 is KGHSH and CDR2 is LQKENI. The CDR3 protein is CASSPWDRSSYFGYTF. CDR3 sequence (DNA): TGTGCCAGCTCACCATGGGACAGGTCTTCCTACTTTGGCTACACCTTC.

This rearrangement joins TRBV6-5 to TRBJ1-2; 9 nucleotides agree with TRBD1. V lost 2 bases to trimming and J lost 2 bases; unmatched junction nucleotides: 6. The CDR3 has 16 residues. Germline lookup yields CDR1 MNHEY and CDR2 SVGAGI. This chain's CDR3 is CASSYPRGQGNYGYTF. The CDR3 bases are TGTGCCAGCAGTTACCCCAGGGGACAGGGAAACTATGGCTACACCTTC.

CDR3 in amino acids: CASSPYGQGAAYEQYF. CDR3 nucleotides: TGTGCCAGCAGTCCGTATGGACAGGGGGCCGCCTACGAGCAGTACTTC. The rearrangement uses TRBV28 and TRBJ2-7; 11 nucleotides agree with TRBD1. CDR1 and CDR2 from the germline V gene are MDHEN and SYDVKM. This CDR3 region has 16 residues. V trimming: 5 bases; J trimming: 2 bases; junction bases outside the gene matches: 8.

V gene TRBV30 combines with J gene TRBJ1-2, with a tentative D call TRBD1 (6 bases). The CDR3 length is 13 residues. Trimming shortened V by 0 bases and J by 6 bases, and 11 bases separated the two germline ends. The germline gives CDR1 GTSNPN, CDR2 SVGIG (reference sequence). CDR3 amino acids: CAWSVMSGDGYTF. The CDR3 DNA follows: TGTGCCTGGAGTGTAATGTCAGGGGATGGCTACACCTTC.

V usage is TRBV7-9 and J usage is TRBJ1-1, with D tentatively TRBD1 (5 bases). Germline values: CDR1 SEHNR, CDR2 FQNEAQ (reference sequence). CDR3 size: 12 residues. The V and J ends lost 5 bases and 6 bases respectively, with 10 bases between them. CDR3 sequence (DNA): TGTGCCAGCAGCCCCAGGGTTTCTGAAGCTTTCTTT. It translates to CASSPRVSEAFF.

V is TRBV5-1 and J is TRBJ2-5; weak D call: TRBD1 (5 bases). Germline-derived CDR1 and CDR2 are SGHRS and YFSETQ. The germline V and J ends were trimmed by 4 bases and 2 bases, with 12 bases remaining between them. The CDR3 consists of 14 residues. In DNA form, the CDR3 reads TGCGCCAGCAGCCCGGTAGCAGGGCAAGAGACCCAGTACTTC. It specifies CASSPVAGQETQYF.